This is a list of T cell receptor beta chains from one sample in a study of tumor-infiltrating lymphocytes in localized non-small cell lung cancer. Clones were read by immunoSEQ multiplex PCR, and TCRdb kept only the in-frame ones, dropping some. This sample carries 20,000 or so clones, 73% of them seen once, and the ten largest clones take 5.5% to 7%. Source material: lung tumor tissue. The receptors come from a human donor with non-small cell lung cancer. CDR3s include the opening cysteine and the closing phenylalanine or tryptophan. The D gene is left open where the match is weak. Only part of the rows carry a size: once, few, many, or a class if the clone is expanded.

D gene,clone size,J gene,V gene,CDR3 DNA,CDR3 protein
TRBD1,NA,TRBJ1-2,TRBV4-3,TGCGCCAGCAGCCAAGATCGGACAGGGAACTATGGCTACACCTTC,CASSQDRTGNYGYTF
NA,NA,TRBJ2-7,TRBV5-4,TGTGCCAGCAGCCCTGCCTCCGTCTTTCGGGGGGCTGGGGCCTACGAGCAGTACTTC,CASSPASVFRGAGAYEQYF
NA,once,TRBJ2-5,TRBV7-9,TGTGCCAGCAGCTCCTCTAGCGCGGGATACCAAGAGACCCAGTACTTC,CASSSSSAGYQETQYF
TRBD1,few,TRBJ1-1,TRBV9,TGTGCCAGCAGCACCGGACAGGGGGCCGAAGCTTTCTTT,CASSTGQGAEAFF
NA,NA,TRBJ1-2,TRBV7-2,TGTGCCAGCAGCTCCTGGACAGCGATAAACTATGGCTACACCTTC,CASSSWTAINYGYTF
NA,NA,TRBJ1-4,TRBV4-1,TGCGCCAGCAGCCAAGATCCTCCGGCCACAACAACTAATGAAAAACTGTTTTTT,CASSQDPPATTTNEKLFF
NA,NA,TRBJ1-6,TRBV18,TGTGCCAGCTCACCTCTCGAGTATAATTCACCCCTCCACTTT,CASSPLEYNSPLHF
NA,few,TRBJ1-1,TRBV9,TGTGCCAGCAGCGACGGGGACGCCCAGTCGCGTGAAGCTTTCTTT,CASSDGDAQSREAFF
NA,NA,TRBJ2-7,TRBV4-3,TGCGCCAGCAGCCAAGGTGCCCTGGGGGGAAACTACGAGCAGTACTTC,CASSQGALGGNYEQYF
TRBD1,NA,TRBJ1-1,TRBV5-5,TGTGCCAGCAGCAATACAGGGGAGACTGAAGCTTTCTTT,CASSNTGETEAFF
NA,NA,TRBJ1-1,TRBV7-2,TGTGCCAGCAGCTTAGGTGGGTCGGGGGCCACTGAAGCTTTCTTT,CASSLGGSGATEAFF
NA,once,TRBJ2-6,TRBV7-8,TGTGCCAGCAGCTTCGCAAGGAGACAGATAGTCAGCTCTGGGGCCAACGTCCTGACTTTC,CASSFARRQIVSSGANVLTF
TRBD1,NA,TRBJ2-7,TRBV5-4,TGTGCCAGCAGCTCCTACTACCGGGACAGCGCCTACGAGCAGTACTTC,CASSSYYRDSAYEQYF
TRBD1,few,TRBJ1-2,TRBV5-4,TGTGCCAGCAGATTGCCGGGACAGGGGTATGGCTACACCTTC,CASRLPGQGYGYTF
NA,NA,TRBJ2-7,TRBV7-2,TGTGCCAGCAGCTTAGGGTCCTCAACCTACGAGCAGTACTTC,CASSLGSSTYEQYF
TRBD1,NA,TRBJ2-3,TRBV5-1,TGCGCCAGCAGCTTGTCCTCCGACAGGGGTGCAGATACGCAGTATTTT,CASSLSSDRGADTQYF
NA,NA,TRBJ2-5,TRBV9,TGTGCCAGCAGCGTAGTCGGAGGGTCCGAGACCCAGTACTTC,CASSVVGGSETQYF
NA,NA,TRBJ2-7,TRBV7-2,TGTGCCAGCAGCCCCCACCAAGGAGGTTCCTACGAGCAGTACTTC,CASSPHQGGSYEQYF
TRBD2,NA,TRBJ2-3,TRBV5-1,TGCGCCAGCAGCCTACTAGCGGGGGCAGATACGCAGTATTTT,CASSLLAGADTQYF
TRBD1,NA,TRBJ1-2,TRBV6-1,TGTGCCAGCACCTCACGGCAGGGGGATGGCTACACCTTC,CASTSRQGDGYTF
TRBD1,NA,TRBJ1-2,TRBV7-2,TGTGCCAGCAGCCCCGGGACAGTACGCCAATATGGCTACACCTTC,CASSPGTVRQYGYTF
NA,NA,TRBJ2-1,TRBV7-2,TGTGCCAGCAGCACACTCATAGGGGGGAATGAGCAGTTCTTC,CASSTLIGGNEQFF
TRBD2,NA,TRBJ2-3,TRBV7-2,TGTGCCAGCAGCAAAACTAGCGGGTACACAGATACGCAGTATTTT,CASSKTSGYTDTQYF
TRBD1,NA,TRBJ2-7,TRBV18,TGTGCCAGCTCACCCGGACAGGGGGCGACGAGGAACGAGCAGTACTTC,CASSPGQGATRNEQYF
TRBD1,NA,TRBJ2-2,TRBV7-6,TGTGCCAGCAGCACCATATCGGGACAGGGAGGGGAGCTGTTTTTT,CASSTISGQGGELFF
TRBD2,NA,TRBJ2-2,TRBV4-1,TGCGCCAGCAGCCAAGAGTCCAGCGGGGGTACCGGGGAGCTGTTTTTT,CASSQESSGGTGELFF
TRBD1,NA,TRBJ1-5,TRBV7-9,TGTGCCAGCAGCCCCGGACAGGGCTTTGGTCAGCCCCAGCATTTT,CASSPGQGFGQPQHF
TRBD2,NA,TRBJ2-1,TRBV20-1,TGCAGTGCTAGTGGTAAGGCGGGGGAGTTCTTC,CSASGKAGEFF
TRBD2,NA,TRBJ2-1,TRBV6-6,TGTGCCAGCAGTTACTTGCGGGGGGCCTACAATGAGCAGTTCTTC,CASSYLRGAYNEQFF
NA,NA,TRBJ1-6,TRBV5-1,TGCGCCAGCAGCTTTTCGGGACCCATATCACCCCTCCACTTT,CASSFSGPISPLHF
NA,medium-sized,TRBJ1-2,TRBV6-5,TGTGCCAGCACCATGACACCGGGTCGTGGCTACACCTTC,CASTMTPGRGYTF
TRBD2,NA,TRBJ2-3,TRBV6-4,TGTGCCAGCAGTGTGAGCGGGGTTAACACAGATACGCAGTATTTT,CASSVSGVNTDTQYF
NA,few,TRBJ2-2,TRBV18,TGTGCCAGCTCGCCCAGGGAGACCGGGGAGCTGTTTTTT,CASSPRETGELFF
NA,NA,TRBJ1-2,TRBV6-5,TGTGCCAGCAGACGCGGTACCTATGGCTACACCTTC,CASRRGTYGYTF
NA,NA,TRBJ1-2,TRBV5-4,TGTGCCAGCAGCTTGGAAGCAGGATATGGCTACACCTTC,CASSLEAGYGYTF
NA,NA,TRBJ1-5,TRBV19,TGTGCCAGTAGTACCCAACACGGAAATCAGCCCCAGCATTTT,CASSTQHGNQPQHF
TRBD1,NA,TRBJ2-2,TRBV11-2,TGTGCCAGCAGCTCCGGGACAGGGTACACCGGGGAGCTGTTTTTT,CASSSGTGYTGELFF
NA,NA,TRBJ1-1,TRBV5-6,TGTGCCAGCAGCTCCCCGGTCGGGGGGTACACTGAAGCTTTCTTT,CASSSPVGGYTEAFF
NA,few,TRBJ1-2,TRBV11-3,TGTGCCAGCAGCTTAGATTATACTACCATCTATGGCTACACCTTC,CASSLDYTTIYGYTF
TRBD1,NA,TRBJ2-7,TRBV6-5,TGTGCCAGCTGGACAGGGGTCTCCTACGAGCAGTACTTC,CASWTGVSYEQYF